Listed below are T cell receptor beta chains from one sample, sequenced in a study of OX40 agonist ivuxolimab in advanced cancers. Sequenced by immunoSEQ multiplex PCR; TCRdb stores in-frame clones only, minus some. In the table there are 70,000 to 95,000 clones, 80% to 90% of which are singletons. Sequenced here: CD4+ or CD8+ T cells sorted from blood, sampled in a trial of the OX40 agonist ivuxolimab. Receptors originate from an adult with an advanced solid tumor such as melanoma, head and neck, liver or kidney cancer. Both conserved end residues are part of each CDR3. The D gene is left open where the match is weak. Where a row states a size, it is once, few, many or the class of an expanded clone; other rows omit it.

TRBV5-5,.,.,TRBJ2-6,CASSLVWQGTGANVLTF,TGTGCCAGCAGCTTGGTGTGGCAGGGAACTGGGGCCAACGTCCTGACTTTC
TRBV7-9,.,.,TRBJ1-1,CASSFRTENTEAFF,TGTGCCAGCAGCTTCAGGACGGAGAACACTGAAGCTTTCTTT
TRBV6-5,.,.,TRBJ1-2,CASVRDWGYTF,TGTGCCAGTGTTAGGGACTGGGGCTACACCTTC
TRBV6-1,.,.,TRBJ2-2,CASSSLPRNTGELFF,TGTGCCAGCAGTTCCCTACCCAGGAACACCGGGGAGCTGTTTTTT
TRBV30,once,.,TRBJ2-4,CAWILNPNIQYF,TGTGCCTGGATCCTCAATCCTAACATTCAGTACTTC
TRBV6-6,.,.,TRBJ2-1,CASSYLGEQFF,TGTGCCAGCAGTTACCTTGGTGAGCAGTTCTTC
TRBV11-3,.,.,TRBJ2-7,CASSDNAWGRKISYEQYF,TGTGCCAGCAGCGACAACGCCTGGGGACGCAAGATCTCCTACGAGCAGTACTTC
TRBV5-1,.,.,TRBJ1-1,CASSLVRDTEAFF,TGCGCCAGCAGCTTGGTAAGGGACACTGAAGCTTTCTTT
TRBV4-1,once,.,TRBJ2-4,CASSQDRGIGIQYF,TGCGCCAGCAGCCAAGATCGCGGAATCGGCATTCAGTACTTC
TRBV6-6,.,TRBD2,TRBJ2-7,CASSTGLADEQYF,TGTGCCAGCAGTACCGGACTAGCAGACGAGCAGTACTTC
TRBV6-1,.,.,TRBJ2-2,CASSETGTGELFF,TGTGCCAGCAGTGAGACAGGTACCGGGGAGCTGTTTTTT
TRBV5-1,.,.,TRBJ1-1,CASNRGSGNTEAFF,TGCGCCAGCAACCGGGGCTCAGGGAACACTGAAGCTTTCTTT
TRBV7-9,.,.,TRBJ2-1,CASSFGLAVPRGEQFF,TGTGCCAGCAGCTTCGGGTTAGCGGTTCCTCGGGGCGAGCAGTTCTTC
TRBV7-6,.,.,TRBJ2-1,CASSFRDTTYNEQFF,TGTGCCAGCAGCTTCCGGGACACCACCTACAATGAGCAGTTCTTC
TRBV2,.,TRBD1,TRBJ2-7,CASSGGQTYEQYF,TGTGCCAGCAGTGGGGGACAGACCTACGAGCAGTACTTC
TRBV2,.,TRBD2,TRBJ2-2,CASRRLAGGPGELLF,TGTGCCAGCCGCAGACTAGCGGGAGGACCCGGGGAGCTGCTTTTT
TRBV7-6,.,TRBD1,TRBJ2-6,CASSLGQGRSGANVLTF,TGTGCCAGCAGCTTAGGACAGGGGCGCTCTGGGGCCAACGTCCTGACTTTC
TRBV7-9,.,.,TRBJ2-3,CASSPRDITDTQYF,TGTGCCAGCAGCCCCAGGGACATCACAGATACGCAGTATTTT
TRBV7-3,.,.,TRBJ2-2,CASSSPTWDSQGRTGELFF,TGTGCCAGCAGCTCACCGACATGGGATTCTCAGGGAAGGACCGGGGAGCTGTTTTTT
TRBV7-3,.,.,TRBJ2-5,CASSPTAGLGETQYF,TGTGCCAGCAGCCCAACGGCGGGATTGGGAGAGACCCAGTACTTC
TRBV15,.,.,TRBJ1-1,CATSSQTVNTEAFF,TGTGCCACCAGCAGCCAGACGGTGAACACTGAAGCTTTCTTT
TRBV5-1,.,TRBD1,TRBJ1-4,CASSLFPGQGRGEKLFF,TGCGCCAGCAGCTTATTCCCGGGACAGGGCCGTGGTGAAAAACTGTTTTTT
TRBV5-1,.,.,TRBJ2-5,CASSLDRVGQETQYF,TGCGCCAGCAGCTTGGACAGGGTAGGACAAGAGACCCAGTACTTC
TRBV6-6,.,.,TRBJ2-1,CASTGTYSNEQFF,TGTGCCAGCACCGGGACTTACTCCAATGAGCAGTTCTTC
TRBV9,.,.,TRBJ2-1,CASSGRTHGGPYYNEQFF,TGTGCCAGCAGCGGCCGGACTCATGGGGGCCCTTACTACAATGAGCAGTTCTTC
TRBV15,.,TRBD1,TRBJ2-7,CATAGQGRREQYF,TGTGCCACCGCTGGACAGGGAAGGCGCGAGCAGTACTTC
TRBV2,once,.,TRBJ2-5,CASLRASRPAETQYF,TGTGCCAGCCTCAGGGCTAGCAGACCGGCGGAGACCCAGTACTTC
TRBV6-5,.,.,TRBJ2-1,CASSRLRDTYEQFF,TGTGCCAGCAGTCGCCTGCGGGACACCTATGAGCAGTTCTTC
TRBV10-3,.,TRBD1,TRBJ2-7,CAINQDGTGTSYEQYF,TGTGCCATCAATCAGGACGGGACAGGTACCTCCTACGAGCAGTACTTC
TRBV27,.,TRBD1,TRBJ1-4,CASSLGMGQGFAKLFF,TGTGCCAGCAGTTTGGGTATGGGACAGGGTTTTGCAAAACTGTTTTTT
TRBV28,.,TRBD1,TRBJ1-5,CASSQRQGDSNQPQHF,TGTGCCAGCAGTCAAAGACAGGGGGATAGCAATCAGCCCCAGCATTTT
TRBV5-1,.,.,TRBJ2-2,CASSAGAGTGELFF,TGCGCCAGCAGCGCTGGAGCAGGCACCGGGGAGCTGTTTTTT
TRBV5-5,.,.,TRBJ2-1,CASSLGGAHYNEQFF,TGTGCCAGCAGCTTGGGCGGGGCACACTACAATGAGCAGTTCTTC
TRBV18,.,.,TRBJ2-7,CASSPVDEHYEQYF,TGTGCCAGCTCACCGGTTGATGAGCATTACGAGCAGTACTTC
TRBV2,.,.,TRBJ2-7,CASSVRGDYYEQYF,TGTGCCAGCAGTGTGAGGGGGGACTACTACGAGCAGTACTTC
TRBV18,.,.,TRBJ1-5,CASSPPGTNSNQPQHF,TGTGCCAGCTCACCCCCCGGTACTAATAGCAATCAGCCCCAGCATTTT
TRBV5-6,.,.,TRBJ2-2,CASSFKDRNTGELFF,TGTGCCAGCAGCTTCAAGGACAGGAACACCGGGGAGCTGTTTTTT
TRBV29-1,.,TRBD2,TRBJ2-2,CSVGTSGRELFF,TGCAGCGTTGGGACTAGTGGCCGGGAGCTGTTTTTT
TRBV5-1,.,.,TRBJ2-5,CASSLVQGTVTQYF,TGCGCCAGCAGCTTGGTACAGGGAACTGTGACCCAGTACTTC
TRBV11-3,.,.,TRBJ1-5,CASSNRSNQPQHF,TGTGCCAGCAGCAACAGGAGCAATCAGCCCCAGCATTTT
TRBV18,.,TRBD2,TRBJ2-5,CASSPGRGQETQYF,TGTGCCAGCTCACCGGGGCGGGGGCAAGAGACCCAGTACTTC
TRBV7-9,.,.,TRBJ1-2,CASSLSGVANYGYTF,TGTGCCAGCAGCTTGTCTGGCGTAGCTAACTATGGCTACACCTTC
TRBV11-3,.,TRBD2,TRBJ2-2,CASSSSITSGVTGELFF,TGTGCCAGCAGCTCCTCCATTACTAGCGGAGTCACCGGGGAGCTGTTTTTT